This record looks at one T cell receptor (beta chain) sequence and its context. These data are taken from a study of blood T cell repertoires in COVID-19. CDR3 length: 15 residues. The germline V gene has CDR1 SGHRS and CDR2 YFSETQ. V was clipped by 4 bases and J by 4 bases, with 15 bases between them. A COVID-19 case was met by exposed participants within 2 weeks before study entry. This table comes from immunoSEQ multiplex PCR, and its TCRdb copy is limited to in-frame clones, with some not included. The repertoire holds 200,000 to 300,000 clones, with about nine tenths as singletons. Specimen: PBMCs or T cells enriched from blood (not recorded which). The rearrangement joins TRBV5-1 to TRBJ1-3; a possible D gene is TRBD1 (5 bases). This receptor was taken from a man aged 50-59 years who had been exposed to COVID-19. The CDR3 DNA reads TGCGCCAGCAGCAACGGCGGGGGAGACGGAAACACCATATATTTT. It codes for CASSNGGGDGNTIYF.